Below, 12 T cell receptor beta chains from the same sample are listed, as sequenced in a study of T-cell memory formation after mild COVID-19 (dated by TCRdb to the early 2020s). The protocol used for the library was 5' RACE. The listed sequencing device is Illumina NovaSeq 6000. TCRdb took the public reads, trimmed them with fastp at Q25, ran MiXCR for clone calling and kept in-frame beta chains. Rows matching on CDR3 protein sequence are summarized as one entry with the most common DNA and genes. This sample comprises roughly 160,000 distinct CDR3 sequences, approximately 10% of them detected only once. The ten largest clones add up to around 3.8% of the sample. The sample taken for sequencing was PBMCs or a T cell subset sorted from them (not recorded which). The receptors were sampled from a man in his late teens or twenties who had mild COVID-19 (a few samples of this study predate the infection). The sample titles of this study are shuffled in the database, so cell type and time point are left out; the donor was told from shared clones.

The gene calls are TRBV7-2 and TRBJ2-1; D is ambiguous. CDR1 and CDR2 from the germline V gene are SGHTA and FQGNSA. CDR3 length equals 13 residues. V dropped 0 bases and J dropped 3 bases, with 3 bases sitting between them. CDR3: CASSLASYNEQFF. DNA of the CDR3: TGTGCCAGCAGCTTAGCCAGCTACAATGAGCAGTTCTTC.

There are many counts of this clonotype. The chain couples TRBV5-1 to TRBJ1-5; the D gene is possibly TRBD1 (6 bases). CDR1 and CDR2 (germline): SGHRS, YFSETQ. The V end lost 3 bases, the J end lost 2 bases, and 9 bases lay between the germline ends. The CDR3 runs to 14 residues. The CDR3, as DNA: TGCGCCAGCAGCTCAGGGGATGGCAATCAGCCCCAGCATTTT. Translating it yields CASSSGDGNQPQHF.

This clonotype was counted many times. The gene calls are TRBV7-2 and TRBJ2-1; no clear D. V lost 1 base and J lost 0, with 7 bases in between. The CDR3 is made up of 15 amino acids. Germline CDR1 is SGHTA and CDR2 is FQGNSA. The CDR3 reads CASSLGMSSYNEQFF. The CDR3 DNA sequence: TGTGCCAGCAGCTTAGGGATGAGCTCCTACAATGAGCAGTTCTTC.

A few counts support this clonotype. This sequence joins TRBV7-2 and TRBJ1-1, with TRBD1 identical over 7 bases. This CDR3 comprises 13 residues. Germline V gene data show CDR1 as SGHTA and CDR2 as FQGNSA. V gave up 3 bases and J gave up 4 bases; unmatched junction bases: 2. This CDR3 reads CASSFRQGTEAFF. CDR3 bases: TGTGCCAGCAGCTTTCGACAGGGCACTGAAGCTTTCTTT.

This clonotype turned up a few times. The rearrangement joins TRBV7-9 to TRBJ2-1; 7 bases align to TRBD1. The V gene's germline CDR1 is SEHNR and CDR2 FQNEAQ (reference sequence). This CDR3 has 16 amino acids. J lost 3 bases, V lost 5 bases, and 10 bases had no gene match. CDR3 nucleotides: TGTGCCAGCAGCCTTTCGGGCAGGGGGTACTACAATGAGCAGTTCTTC. It specifies CASSLSGRGYYNEQFF.

There are a few counts of this clonotype. The V and J genes are TRBV11-2 and TRBJ1-3, with D hard to call. Germline-derived CDR1 and CDR2 are SGHAT and FQNNGV. The CDR3 is made up of 13 amino acids. V was clipped by 4 bases and J by 3 bases, with 7 bases between them. The CDR3 reads CASSSVRGNTIYF. CDR3 in DNA: TGTGCCAGCAGCTCAGTTCGTGGAAACACCATATATTTT.

On this clonotype: One junction end disagrees with the germline gene, perhaps due to a read error. The CDR3 coding sequence is TGTGCCAGTTCCGCGGGGGGGCAAGGGACCCAGTACTTC. This sequence encodes CASSAGGQGTQYF. The gene calls are TRBV12-3 or TRBV12-4 and TRBJ2-5; TRBD2 agrees at 9 bases. The CDR3 sequence is 13 residues long.

V is TRBV24-1 and J is TRBJ2-5; the match to TRBD2 covers 7 bases. The CDR3 has 14 amino acids. J gave up 3 bases and V 5 bases, and 5 bases lay outside the gene matches. Germline lookup yields CDR1 KGHDR and CDR2 SFDVKD. DNA for the CDR3: TGTGCCACCAGTGGCCGGAGCGGGAAAGAGACCCAGTACTTC. It specifies CATSGRSGKETQYF.

This clonotype was recorded a few times. The chain links TRBV4-3 to TRBJ2-7; weak D call: TRBD1 (6 bases). This CDR3 region has 12 residues. With 10 bases removed from V and 6 bases from J, the gap between germline ends came to 16 bases. Germline-derived CDR1 and CDR2 are LGHNA and YSLEER. CDR3 coding DNA: TGCGCCACCCCGTACAGGGCGCCCGAGCAGTACGTC. Protein product: CATPYRAPEQYV.

V gene TRBV9 combines with J gene TRBJ1-6, with D uncertain. This CDR3 region has 15 residues. Germline V gene data show CDR1 as SGDLS and CDR2 as YYNGEE. V was cut by 0 bases and J by 0 bases, with 4 bases left in between. The CDR3 region is CASSVDGSYNSPLHF. CDR3 nucleotide sequence: TGTGCCAGCAGCGTAGATGGCTCCTATAATTCACCCCTCCACTTT.

The chain links TRBV7-8 to TRBJ2-3; D gene uncertain. Per germline, CDR1 SGHVS and CDR2 FQNEAQ. CDR3 length equals 15 residues. The germline V and J ends were trimmed by 5 bases and 5 bases, with 17 bases remaining between them. The CDR3 DNA reads TGTGCCAGCAGCCCCCTCGGCCTAGTCAGAGATACGCAGTATTTT. Its protein product is CASSPLGLVRDTQYF.

V usage is TRBV4-1 and J usage is TRBJ1-6; weak D call: TRBD1 (5 bases). The V end lost 2 bases, the J end lost 7 bases, and 12 bases lay between the germline ends. The CDR3 length is 15 residues. Per the germline V gene, CDR1 is MGHRA and CDR2 is YSYEKL. This chain's CDR3 is CASSQRSRDNSPLHF. DNA for the CDR3: TGCGCCAGCAGCCAAAGGAGCAGGGACAATTCACCCCTCCACTTT.